This record concerns one T cell receptor beta chain sequence. The antigen remains unidentified. Bulk CD8+ and CD4+ cells came from magnetic negative isolation; CD8+ TEMRA by FACS. This sample stems from a study of CD8 T cells in Susac syndrome. Germline V gene lookup returns CDR1 SQVTM and CDR2 ANQGSEA. The V and J ends lost 5 bases and 4 bases, in that order; junction bases with no gene match: 7. This CDR3 has 14 residues. Overall study results and limits: Expansion of Susac CD8+ clones peaked in TEMRA cells and in active patients.

Reverse transcription of roughly 0.5 to 1 ug RNA was performed with random hexamers. From the immunoSEQ multiplex PCR reads, TCRdb called clonotypes with MiXCR, one entry per CDR3 protein. Among some 97,000 distinct CDR3 sequences, roughly 96% were seen once, and the ten largest hold 0.3%. The sample taken for sequencing was CD8+ T cells from PBMCs. The TCR comes from a human donor with Susac syndrome. The V call is TRBV29-1, the J call TRBJ2-5, with TRBD2 identical over 10 bases. The CDR3 is CSVTQRGGAETQYF. For the CDR3, the DNA is TGCAGCGTTACCCAGCGGGGGGGCGCAGAGACCCAGTACTTC. Combining the CDR3 with reference TRBV29-1 and TRBJ2-5 gives the whole variable domain SAVISQKPSRDICQRGTSLTIQCQVDSQVTMMFWYRQQPGQSLTLIATANQGSEATYESGFVIDKFPISRPNLTFSTLTVSNMSPEDSSIYLCSVTQRGGAETQYFGPGTRLLVL.